Shown below are 24 T cell receptor beta chains from a single sample sequenced in a study of low-dose radiotherapy and immunotherapy resistance in tumors. Documented time point: before trial treatment. A roughly 20-cycle PCR with a constant-region primer and V-primer adapter amplified TCRs. MiXCR was run by TCRdb on the reads, yielding one entry per CDR3 protein. The sample holds about 50,000 distinct CDR3 sequences, about 12% seen once. The sequences come from PBMCs, collected before treatment. These receptors all stem from a female donor with ovarian cancer.

This clonotype was seen ten or more times. The chain combines TRBV4-1 with TRBJ2-5, with 13 bases identical to TRBD2. Per germline, CDR1 MGHRA and CDR2 YSYEKL. The trim removed 2 bases at V and 11 bases at J, leaving 2 bases unmatched. The CDR3 has 13 residues. The CDR3, as DNA: TGCGCCAGCAGCCAAACGGGACTAGCGGGGCAGTACTTC. Translation: CASSQTGLAGQYF.

This chain connects TRBV3-1 to TRBJ2-7; 7 nucleotides align to TRBD2. The CDR3 has 16 residues. Trimming removed 3 bases from V and 3 bases from J; junction bases left unmatched: 11. CDR1 LGHDT and CDR2 YNNKEL come from the germline V gene (reference sequence). The CDR3 nucleotides read TGTGCCAGCAGCCACAGGCCCGGGCTAGCGGTCTACGAGCAGTACTTC. Protein: CASSHRPGLAVYEQYF.

Comment on this clonotype: A far larger clone is just one base off, so this is likely a read error. The genes are TRBV24-1 and TRBJ2-1; D call uncertain. CDR1 is KGHDR and CDR2 is SFDVKD in the germline V gene. Trimming removed 4 bases at V and 6 bases at J, with 15 bases between. The length of the CDR3 is 15 residues. DNA for the CDR3: TGTGCCACCAGTGACGTTGCCGCTGGCCGCAATGAGCAGTTCTTC. As protein: CATSDVAAGRNEQFF.

This rearrangement joins TRBV4-1 to TRBJ2-1; TRBD1 might be the D (6 bases). Germline CDR1 and CDR2: MGHRA and YSYEKL. The V end lost 0 bases, the J end lost 4 bases, and 10 bases lay between the germline ends. This CDR3 is 15 amino acids long. CDR3 nucleotide sequence: TGCGCCAGCAGCCAAGAACAGGGAACGTACAATGAGCAGTTCTTC. It yields the protein CASSQEQGTYNEQFF.

This clonotype was detected ten times or more. The chain carries TRBV19 and TRBJ2-7, with D possibly being TRBD1 or TRBD2 (6 bases each). This CDR3 is 15 amino acids long. Germline V gives CDR1 LNHDA, CDR2 SQIVND (reference sequence). Deletions cut 5 bases from V and 2 bases from J, with 16 bases between. This chain's CDR3 is CASSLGGGRTYEQYF. In DNA, the CDR3 is TGTGCCAGTAGTCTCGGAGGGGGGCGAACCTACGAGCAGTACTTC.

The table lists this clonotype with many counts. V and J are TRBV5-4 and TRBJ2-1; D may be TRBD1 or TRBD2 (5 bases each). CDR3 length: 14 amino acids. Germline V CDR1 and CDR2: SGHNT, YYREEE (reference sequence). V was clipped by 3 bases and J by 8 bases, with 15 bases between them. CDR3 sequence reads: CASSSGQRVDEQFF. CDR3 coding DNA: TGTGCCAGCAGCTCGGGGCAGAGGGTAGATGAGCAGTTCTTC. The whole variable domain, remainder taken from reference TRBV5-4 and TRBJ2-1, is ETGVTQSPTHLIKTRGQQVTLRCSSQSGHNTVSWYQQALGQGPQFIFQYYREEENGRGNFPPRFSGLQFPNYSSELNVNALELDDSALYLCASSSGQRVDEQFFGPGTRLTVL.

This clonotype was counted many times. The chain has TRBV2 and TRBJ2-7; no clear D gene. Germline assignment: CDR1 SNHLY and CDR2 FYNNEI. Trimming removed 1 base from V and 4 bases from J, with 8 bases in between. The length of the CDR3 is 13 residues. Here the CDR3 reads CASSEDTRYEQYF. In DNA, the CDR3 is TGTGCCAGCAGTGAAGATACCAGATACGAGCAGTACTTC.

This clonotype was recorded many times. The chain links TRBV14 to TRBJ1-4; no clear D gene. This CDR3 has 16 residues. The germline CDR1 and CDR2 sequences are SGHDN and FVKESK. Trimming pared 0 bases from V and 0 bases from J, leaving 8 bases between. CDR3: CASSQDGRATNEKLFF. For the CDR3, the DNA is TGTGCCAGCAGCCAAGATGGAAGGGCAACTAATGAAAAACTGTTTTTT.

This clonotype was counted a few times. The DNA is left out, because the CDR3 cannot be placed on it with certainty; the CDR3 is given as TCRdb lists it. The J gene is TRBJ2-2, the V gene TRBV7-6; the table's D call, TRBD2, has no DNA check behind it. Germline V CDR1 and CDR2: SGHVS, FNYEAQ. The CDR3 spans 20 residues, counting both ends. The CDR3 spells CASRTTSGNTGELFFVFFFF.

This clonotype qualifies as large. This sequence joins TRBV15 and TRBJ2-4; D might be TRBD1 or TRBD2, each matching 5 bases. The CDR3 sequence is 17 residues long. Germline loops: CDR1 LNHNV, CDR2 YYDKDF (reference sequence). Trimming stripped 3 bases from V and 0 bases from J, with 15 bases between. CDR3 coding DNA: TGTGCCACCAGCAGCCACCTCGGGGCTATAGCCAAAAACATTCAGTACTTC. Encoded protein: CATSSHLGAIAKNIQYF.

This clonotype was found many times. This chain uses TRBV27 with TRBJ2-1; D is undetermined. The length of the CDR3 is 12 residues. Trimming removed 5 bases at V and 7 bases at J, with 9 bases between. The V gene's germline CDR1 is MNHEY and CDR2 SMNVEV (reference sequence). The CDR3 region is CASSIIGNEQFF. The CDR3 DNA follows: TGTGCCAGCAGTATTATAGGGAATGAGCAGTTCTTC.

This clonotype showed up many times. The CDR3 loop is CASSQPGGPGELFF. The CDR3 coding sequence is TGTGCCAGCAGCCAACCCGGGGGCCCCGGGGAGCTGTTTTTT. V usage is TRBV3-1 and J usage is TRBJ2-2, with D perhaps being TRBD1 or TRBD2 (6 bases each). Trimming removed 2 bases from V and 6 bases from J, with 10 bases in between. The CDR3 spans 14 residues. CDR1 is LGHDT and CDR2 is YNNKEL in the germline V gene (reference sequence). Together with reference TRBV3-1 and TRBJ2-2, the CDR3 gives the full variable domain: DTAVSQTPKYLVTQMGNDKSIKCEQNLGHDTMYWYKQDSKKFLKIMFSYNNKELIINETVPNRFSPKSPDKAHLNLHINSLELGDSAVYFCASSQPGGPGELFFGEGSRLTVL.

At least ten counts were recorded for this clonotype. The J gene is TRBJ2-1, the V gene TRBV2; 7 nucleotides align to TRBD1. The CDR3 has 15 amino acids. V lost 4 bases to trimming and J lost 1 base; unmatched junction nucleotides: 4. CDR1 SNHLY and CDR2 FYNNEI come from the germline V gene. The CDR3 nucleotides read TGTGCCAGCAGTGTGAGGGGGCTGTCCTACAATGAGCAGTTCTTC. Translation: CASSVRGLSYNEQFF.

Many counts were recorded for this clonotype. V is TRBV12-3 or TRBV12-4 and J is TRBJ2-3; D may match TRBD1 or TRBD2 (6 bases each). The CDR3 totals 16 residues. Trimming removed 3 bases at V and 14 bases at J, with 27 bases between. The CDR3: CASSLRGRRRTDKGYF. CDR3 DNA sequence: TGTGCCAGCAGTTTGAGGGGGAGGCGCCGCACAGATAAGGGGTATTTT.

This clonotype was seen repeatedly, ten times or more. The chain recombines TRBV19 with TRBJ1-5, with D possibly TRBD1 on 6 matching bases. The V end lost 6 bases, the J end lost 6 bases, and 9 bases lay between the germline ends. The CDR3 extends over 12 amino acids. CDR1 is LNHDA and CDR2 is SQIVND in the germline V gene (reference sequence). CDR3 amino acids: CASRGGGQPQHF. The CDR3, as DNA: TGTGCCAGTAGGGGGGGCGGTCAGCCCCAGCATTTT.

A few counts support this clonotype. The V and J genes are TRBV7-6 and TRBJ2-7; 7 bases are shared with TRBD1. The length of the CDR3 is 16 residues. The V segment lost 5 bases and the J segment 0 bases; nucleotides outside the gene matches: 10. Germline V gene sequence: CDR1 SGHVS, CDR2 FNYEAQ. The CDR3 reads CASSHAGQDGSYEQYF. The CDR3 nucleotides read TGTGCCAGCAGCCATGCCGGACAGGACGGCTCCTACGAGCAGTACTTC.

This clonotype occurred many times. The chain links TRBV5-1 to TRBJ1-2; 11 bases are shared with TRBD1. The CDR3 is made up of 17 amino acids. After removal of 4 bases from V and 7 bases from J, the junction contained 15 bases not matched to a gene. Germline V CDR1 and CDR2: SGHRS, YFSETQ. CDR3 coding DNA: TGCGCCAGCAGCCCGCGTCCCGGGACAGGGGGGAGCATTGGCTACACCTTC. Its translation: CASSPRPGTGGSIGYTF.

This clonotype has ten or more counts. The chain employs TRBV23-1 and TRBJ1-5, with D uncertain. TRBV23-1 is classed as an ORF, of uncertain function. V lost 6 bases, J lost 2 bases, and 11 bases lay in between. This CDR3 has 14 amino acids. The chain's CDR3 is CASSQPFCNQPQHF. The CDR3 DNA reads as TGCGCCAGCAGCCAACCTTTCTGCAATCAGCCCCAGCATTTT.

The sample holds many counts of this clonotype. The rearrangement links TRBV6-1 to TRBJ2-1, with unresolved D. The V gene lost 3 bases and the J gene lost 0 bases, with 9 bases spanning the gap. This CDR3 is 15 amino acids long. Germline CDR1 and CDR2: MNHNS and SASEGT. CDR3 loop: CASSEVGSSYNEQFF. The CDR3 nucleotides read TGTGCCAGCAGTGAGGTGGGAAGCTCCTACAATGAGCAGTTCTTC.

Many counts were recorded for this clonotype. The chain is built from TRBV19 and TRBJ1-2; the match to TRBD1 covers 7 bases. This CDR3 is built from 15 residues. V dropped 2 bases and J dropped 2; count of bases not matched to a gene: 5. The germline gives CDR1 LNHDA, CDR2 SQIVND (reference sequence). The CDR3 DNA is TGTGCCAGTAGTATAATCGAACAGGGGAACTATGGCTACACCTTC. This gives the protein CASSIIEQGNYGYTF.

Within the sample, this clonotype is medium-sized. The rearrangement joins TRBV6-5 to TRBJ2-2; the D call may be TRBD1 or TRBD2 (5 bases each). Trimming removed 6 bases from V and 4 bases from J, with 15 bases in between. The CDR3 extends over 15 amino acids. Germline CDR1 is MNHEY and CDR2 is SVGAGI. Here the CDR3 DNA reads TGTGCCAGCAGCACCGGGACCGCGAGCACCGGGGAGCTGTTTTTT. This encodes CASSTGTASTGELFF.

This clonotype was observed at least ten times. This chain uses TRBV25-1 with TRBJ1-1, with D tentatively TRBD1 (6 bases). V lost 7 bases and J lost 4, with 13 bases in between. The CDR3 covers 13 residues. Germline-derived CDR1 and CDR2 are MGHDK and SYGVNS. This chain's CDR3 is CASTFRGFTEAFF. The CDR3 nucleotides are TGTGCCAGCACTTTCAGGGGATTCACTGAAGCTTTCTTT.

This clonotype was observed at least ten times. V gene TRBV6-2 or TRBV6-3 combines with J gene TRBJ2-1; perhaps D is TRBD1 or TRBD2 (5 bases each). The germline V and J ends were trimmed by 5 bases and 4 bases, with 15 bases remaining between them. The length of the CDR3 is 15 residues. Germline values: CDR1 MNHEY, CDR2 SVGEGT. The CDR3 is CASSASGRRYNEQFF. The CDR3 DNA follows: TGTGCCAGCAGTGCTTCGGGACGGAGATACAATGAGCAGTTCTTC.

This clonotype showed up many times. The chain employs TRBV12-3 or TRBV12-4 and TRBJ1-2, with D unresolved. Between the trimmed V and J ends, which lost 3 bases and 8 bases, there was a span of 10 bases. The CDR3 is 12 residues long. The CDR3, as DNA: TGTGCCAGCAGTTTTAATCAGCTCGGCTACACCTTC. It codes for CASSFNQLGYTF.